This TCR beta chain was documented in a study of OX40 agonist ivuxolimab in advanced cancers. Regarding the complete study: Ivuxolimab was a fully human IgG2 agonistic monoclonal antibody targeting the costimulatory receptor OX40 (CD134). Intravenous ivuxolimab was administered to patients every 2 weeks at six dose levels: 0.01, 0.1, 0.3, 1.5, 3 and 10 mg/kg. Among the approximately 54 dose-escalation patients, around 19 had hepatocellular carcinoma, around 15 melanoma, 9 renal cell carcinoma and 9 head and neck cancer. A male proportion of around 81% and a mean age of approximately 61 years, ranging from about 20 to 80, were recorded for the dose-escalation cohort. Prior anti-PD-1, anti-PD-L1 or anti-CTLA-4 therapy was permitted, and less than 45% of dose-escalation patients had received checkpoint inhibitors. Partial responses occurred in three dose-escalation patients: two with cutaneous melanoma and one with hepatocellular carcinoma. Peripheral TCRbeta sequencing aimed to test whether ivuxolimab altered TCR sequence diversity and caused clonal T-cell expansion. The paper reports the monotherapy dose-escalation portion (N of about 50 patients) of the phase I ivuxolimab trial.

For sequencing of the TCRbeta CDR3 region, genomic DNA was extracted from the sorted cells. The immunoSEQ Assay was used for sequencing of TCRbeta CDR3 regions. As stored in TCRdb, this immuneACCESS dataset retains in-frame rearrangements with V and J assigned. A fraction of the clones does not appear; measured against another copy, unresolved V genes explain less than half of the discrepancy, and the remainder lacks a known reason. The sample profile shows tens of thousands of clones; 80% to 90% of them were found once. About a tenth of the sample goes to the ten largest clones. The trial excluded patients who had a history of autoimmune disease or who were on systemic immunosuppression. Peripheral blood for TCR sequencing was drawn from every dose cohort at baseline, at cycle 4 day 1 and at cycle 7 day 1. The samples were drawn from a first-in-human, open-label, multicenter phase I dose-escalation trial of ivuxolimab. The trial enrolled adults with locally advanced or metastatic head and neck squamous cell, hepatocellular, melanoma or renal cell carcinoma. Before TCR sequencing, CD4+ T cells and CD8+ T cells were sorted from peripheral blood as separate populations.

Looking up the germline V gene (reference sequence) yields CDR1 GTSNPN and CDR2 SVGIG. From cysteine to phenylalanine, the CDR3 is 12 amino acids long. Of all the DNA, just the CDR3 is kept, 36 bases in frame from base 1. As concerns this clone: This clone's antigen is unknown. One base away there is no much larger clone; base qualities are not given.

Points the paper makes about the study in general: Low levels of normalized T-cell clonal expansion were also seen in some patients who did not respond. Partial responders in the 0.1-3.0 mg/kg groups had among the lowest normalized peripheral clonal expansion, especially among CD8+ T cells. The antigen specificity of the peripheral T cells that underwent clonal expansion was not determined. After ivuxolimab, more expanded clones were found on average in CD8+ T cells than in CD4+ T cells. At doses of 0.1 to 3.0 mg/kg, clonal expansion of both CD4+ and CD8+ T cells in blood was seen between baseline and week 6.

The TCR originated in an adult with an advanced solid tumor such as melanoma, head and neck, liver or kidney cancer. The sequence is built from TRBV30 and TRBJ2-5, and TRBD1 may be the D gene, going by 6 matching bases. Sequenced material: CD4+ or CD8+ T cells sorted from blood, taken in a trial of the OX40 agonist ivuxolimab. The CDR3 region has the sequence CSGGADQETQYF. The DNA reads as follows: TGTAGTGGGGGCGCAGACCAAGAGACCCAGTACTTC.